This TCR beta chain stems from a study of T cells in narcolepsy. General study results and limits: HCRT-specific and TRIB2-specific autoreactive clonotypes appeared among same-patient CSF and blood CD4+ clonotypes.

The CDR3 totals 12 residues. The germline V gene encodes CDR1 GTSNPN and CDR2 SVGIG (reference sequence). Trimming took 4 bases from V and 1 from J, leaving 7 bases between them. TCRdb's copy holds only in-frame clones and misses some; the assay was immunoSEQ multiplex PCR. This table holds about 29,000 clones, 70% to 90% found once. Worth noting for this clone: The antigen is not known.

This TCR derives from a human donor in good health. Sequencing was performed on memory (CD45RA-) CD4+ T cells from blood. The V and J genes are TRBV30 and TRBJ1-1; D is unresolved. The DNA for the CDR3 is TGTGCCTGGAAGGTGGAGAACACTGAAGCTTTCTTT. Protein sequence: CAWKVENTEAFF.